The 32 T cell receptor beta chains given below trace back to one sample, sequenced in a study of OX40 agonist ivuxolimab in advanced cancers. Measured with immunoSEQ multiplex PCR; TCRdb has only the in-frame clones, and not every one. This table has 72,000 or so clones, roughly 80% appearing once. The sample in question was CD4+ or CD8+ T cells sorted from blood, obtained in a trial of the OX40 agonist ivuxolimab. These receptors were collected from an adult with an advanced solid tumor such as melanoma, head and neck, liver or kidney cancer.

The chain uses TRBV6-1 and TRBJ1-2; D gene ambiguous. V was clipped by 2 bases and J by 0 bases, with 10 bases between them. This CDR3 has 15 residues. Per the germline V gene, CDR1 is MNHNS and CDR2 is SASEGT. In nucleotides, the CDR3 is TGTGCCAGCAGTGAAAACGCCTTAACTAACTATGGCTACACCTTC. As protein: CASSENALTNYGYTF.

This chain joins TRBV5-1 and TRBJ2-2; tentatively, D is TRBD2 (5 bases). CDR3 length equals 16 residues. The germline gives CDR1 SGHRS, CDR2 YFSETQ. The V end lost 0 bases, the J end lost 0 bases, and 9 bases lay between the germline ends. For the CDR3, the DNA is TGCGCCAGCAGCTTGGAGCCCGGGGCGAACACCGGGGAGCTGTTTTTT. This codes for CASSLEPGANTGELFF.

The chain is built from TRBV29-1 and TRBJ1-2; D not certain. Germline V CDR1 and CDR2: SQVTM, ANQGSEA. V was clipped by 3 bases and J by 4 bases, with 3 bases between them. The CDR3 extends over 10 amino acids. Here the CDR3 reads CSVEGYGYTF. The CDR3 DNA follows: TGCAGCGTTGAGGGCTATGGCTACACCTTC.

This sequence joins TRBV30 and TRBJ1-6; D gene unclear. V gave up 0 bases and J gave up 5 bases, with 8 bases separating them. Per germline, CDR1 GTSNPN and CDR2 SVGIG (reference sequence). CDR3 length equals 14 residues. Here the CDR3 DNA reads TGTGCCTGGAGTGTGACGGTTGATAATTCACCCCTCCACTTT. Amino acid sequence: CAWSVTVDNSPLHF. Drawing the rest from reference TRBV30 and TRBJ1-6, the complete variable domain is SQTIHQWPATLVQPVGSPLSLECTVEGTSNPNLYWYRQAAGRGLQLLFYSVGIGQISSEVPQNLSASRPQDRQFILSSKKLLLSDSGFYLCAWSVTVDNSPLHFGNGTRLTVT.

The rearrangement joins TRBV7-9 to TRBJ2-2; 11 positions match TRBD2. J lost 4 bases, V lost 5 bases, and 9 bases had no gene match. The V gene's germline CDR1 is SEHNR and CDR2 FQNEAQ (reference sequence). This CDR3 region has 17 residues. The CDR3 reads CASSGVAGGPVTGELFF. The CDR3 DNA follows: TGTGCCAGCAGCGGAGTAGCGGGGGGGCCGGTCACCGGGGAGCTGTTTTTT. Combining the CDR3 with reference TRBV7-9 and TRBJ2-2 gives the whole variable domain DTGVSQNPRHKITKRGQNVTFRCDPISEHNRLYWYRQTLGQGPEFLTYFQNEAQLEKSRLLSDRFSAERPKGSFSTLEIQRTEQGDSAMYLCASSGVAGGPVTGELFFGEGSRLTVL.

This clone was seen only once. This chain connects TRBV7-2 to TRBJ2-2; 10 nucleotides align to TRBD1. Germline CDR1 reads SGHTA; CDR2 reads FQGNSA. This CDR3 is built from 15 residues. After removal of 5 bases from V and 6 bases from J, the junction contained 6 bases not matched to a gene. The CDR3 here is CASSAGTGASGELFF. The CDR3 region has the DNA TGTGCCAGCAGCGCCGGGACAGGGGCCTCCGGGGAGCTGTTTTTT. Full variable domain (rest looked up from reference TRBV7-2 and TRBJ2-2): GAGVSQSPSNKVTEKGKDVELRCDPISGHTALYWYRQSLGQGLEFLIYFQGNSAPDKSGLPSDRFSAERTGGSVSTLTIQRTQQEDSAVYLCASSAGTGASGELFFGEGSRLTVL.

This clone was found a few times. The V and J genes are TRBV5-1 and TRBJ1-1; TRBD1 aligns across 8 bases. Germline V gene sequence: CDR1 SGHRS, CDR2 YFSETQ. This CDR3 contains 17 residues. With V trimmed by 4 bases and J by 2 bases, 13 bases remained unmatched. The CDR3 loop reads CASSLTLRTGKNTEAFF. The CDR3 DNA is TGCGCCAGCAGCCTCACCCTTCGGACAGGGAAAAACACTGAAGCTTTCTTT.

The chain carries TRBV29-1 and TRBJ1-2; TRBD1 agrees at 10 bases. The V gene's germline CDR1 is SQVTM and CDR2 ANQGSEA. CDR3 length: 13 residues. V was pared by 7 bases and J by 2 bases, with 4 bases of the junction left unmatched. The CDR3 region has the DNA TGCAGCGCCGGGGACAGGGGAAACTATGGCTACACCTTC. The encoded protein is CSAGDRGNYGYTF.

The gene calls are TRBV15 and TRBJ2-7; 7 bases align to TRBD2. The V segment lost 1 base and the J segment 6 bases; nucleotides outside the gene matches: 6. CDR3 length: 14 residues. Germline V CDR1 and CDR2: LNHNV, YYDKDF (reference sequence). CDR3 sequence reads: CATSRVGGVGEQYF. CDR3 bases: TGTGCCACCAGCAGAGTGGGGGGGGTCGGCGAGCAGTACTTC.

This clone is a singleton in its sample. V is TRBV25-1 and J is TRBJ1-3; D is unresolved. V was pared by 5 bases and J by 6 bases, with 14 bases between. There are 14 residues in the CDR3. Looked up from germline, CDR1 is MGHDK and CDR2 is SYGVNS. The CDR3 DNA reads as TGTGCCAGCAGTCCCCCGTCCCCGGAAAACACCATATATTTT. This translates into CASSPPSPENTIYF.

CDR3 sequence (DNA): TGCAGCGTTGAAGATTGGCAAACAGGGAGCTCCTACAATGAGCAGTTCTTC. Residues: CSVEDWQTGSSYNEQFF. V gene TRBV29-1 combines with J gene TRBJ2-1; D perhaps matches TRBD1 (6 bases). The CDR3 totals 17 residues. V was pared by 0 bases and J by 0 bases, with 15 bases between. The germline V gene has CDR1 SQVTM and CDR2 ANQGSEA.

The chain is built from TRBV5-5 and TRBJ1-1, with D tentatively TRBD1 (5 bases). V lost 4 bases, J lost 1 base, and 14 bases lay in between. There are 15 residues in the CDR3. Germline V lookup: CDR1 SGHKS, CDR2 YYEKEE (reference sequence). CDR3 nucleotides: TGTGCCAGCAGCACGCGGGGCACGGGGAACACTGAAGCTTTCTTT. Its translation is CASSTRGTGNTEAFF.

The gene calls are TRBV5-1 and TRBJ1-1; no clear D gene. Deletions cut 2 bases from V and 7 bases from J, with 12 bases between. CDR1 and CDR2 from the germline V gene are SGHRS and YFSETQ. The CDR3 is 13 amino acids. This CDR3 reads CASSFGWGVEAFF. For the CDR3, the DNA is TGCGCCAGCAGCTTCGGGTGGGGAGTTGAAGCTTTCTTT.

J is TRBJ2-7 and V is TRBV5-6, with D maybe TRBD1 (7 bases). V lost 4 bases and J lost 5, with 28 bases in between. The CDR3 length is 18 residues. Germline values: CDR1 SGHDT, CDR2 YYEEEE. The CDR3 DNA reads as TGTGCCAGCAGCACTACCGGGGGTGGGGACAGCCGCCAGAACGAGCAGTACTTC. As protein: CASSTTGGGDSRQNEQYF.

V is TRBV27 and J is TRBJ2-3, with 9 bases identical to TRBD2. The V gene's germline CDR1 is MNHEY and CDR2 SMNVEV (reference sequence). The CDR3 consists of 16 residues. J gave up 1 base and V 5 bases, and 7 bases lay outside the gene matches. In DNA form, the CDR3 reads TGTGCCAGCAGTACCACCCGACTAGCGGGCACAGATACGCAGTATTTT. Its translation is CASSTTRLAGTDTQYF.

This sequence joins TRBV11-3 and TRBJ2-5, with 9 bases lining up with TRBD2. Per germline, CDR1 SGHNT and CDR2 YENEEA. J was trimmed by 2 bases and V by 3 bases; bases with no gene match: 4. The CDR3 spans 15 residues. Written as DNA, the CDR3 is TGTGCCAGCAGCTTTCGGCTAGCGGGGCAAGAGACCCAGTACTTC. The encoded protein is CASSFRLAGQETQYF.

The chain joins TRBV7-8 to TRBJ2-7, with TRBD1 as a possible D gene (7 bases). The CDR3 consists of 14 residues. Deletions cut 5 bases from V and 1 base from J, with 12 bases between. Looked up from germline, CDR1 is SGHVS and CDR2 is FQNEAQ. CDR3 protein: CASSKQGGSYEQYF. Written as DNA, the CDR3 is TGTGCCAGCAGCAAGCAGGGGGGTTCCTACGAGCAGTACTTC.

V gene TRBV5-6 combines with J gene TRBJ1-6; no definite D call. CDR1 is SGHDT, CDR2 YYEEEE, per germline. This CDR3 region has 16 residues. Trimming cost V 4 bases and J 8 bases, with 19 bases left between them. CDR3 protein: CASSPPASSYYSPLHF. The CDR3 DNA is TGTGCCAGCAGCCCACCTGCGTCCAGTTATTATTCACCCCTCCACTTT.

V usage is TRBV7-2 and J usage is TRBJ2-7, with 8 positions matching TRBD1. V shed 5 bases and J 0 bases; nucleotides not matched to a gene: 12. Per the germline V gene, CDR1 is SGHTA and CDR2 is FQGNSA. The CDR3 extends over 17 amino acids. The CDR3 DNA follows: TGTGCCAGCAGCCCCGGGCGGCGGACAGGGAGCTCCTACGAGCAGTACTTC. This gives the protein CASSPGRRTGSSYEQYF.

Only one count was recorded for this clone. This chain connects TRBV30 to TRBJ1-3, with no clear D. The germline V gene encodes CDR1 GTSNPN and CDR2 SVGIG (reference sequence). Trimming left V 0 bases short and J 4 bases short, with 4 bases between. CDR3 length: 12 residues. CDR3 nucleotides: TGTGCCTGGAGTGTAGTAGGAAACACCATATATTTT. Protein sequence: CAWSVVGNTIYF.

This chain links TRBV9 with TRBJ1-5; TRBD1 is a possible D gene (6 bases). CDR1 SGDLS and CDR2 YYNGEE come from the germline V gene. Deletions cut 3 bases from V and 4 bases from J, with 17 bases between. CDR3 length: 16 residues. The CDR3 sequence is CASSEGAGQINQPQHF. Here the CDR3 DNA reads TGTGCCAGCAGCGAAGGTGCCGGACAGATTAATCAGCCCCAGCATTTT.

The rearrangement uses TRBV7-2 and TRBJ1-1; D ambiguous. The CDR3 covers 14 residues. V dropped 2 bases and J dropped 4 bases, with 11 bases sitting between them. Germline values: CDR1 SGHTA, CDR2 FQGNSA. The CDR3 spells CASSLQSVVTEAFF. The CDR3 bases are TGTGCCAGCAGCTTACAAAGCGTGGTCACTGAAGCTTTCTTT.

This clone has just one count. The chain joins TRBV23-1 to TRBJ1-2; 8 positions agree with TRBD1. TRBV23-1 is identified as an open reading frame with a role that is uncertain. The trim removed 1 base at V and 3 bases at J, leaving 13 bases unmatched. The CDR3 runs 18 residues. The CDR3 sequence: CASSQFQGAKRFDYGYTF. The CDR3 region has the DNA TGCGCCAGCAGTCAATTTCAGGGGGCCAAGAGGTTTGACTATGGCTACACCTTC.

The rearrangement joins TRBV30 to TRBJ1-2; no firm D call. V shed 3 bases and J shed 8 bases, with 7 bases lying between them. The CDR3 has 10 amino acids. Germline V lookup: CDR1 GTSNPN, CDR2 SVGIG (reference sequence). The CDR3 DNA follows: TGTGCCTGGAGGTCCGTAGGCTACACCTTC. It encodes CAWRSVGYTF.

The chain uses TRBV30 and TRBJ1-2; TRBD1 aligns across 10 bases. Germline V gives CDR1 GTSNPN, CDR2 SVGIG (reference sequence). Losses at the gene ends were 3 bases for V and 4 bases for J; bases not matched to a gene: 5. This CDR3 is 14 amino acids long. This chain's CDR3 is CAWSKGQGGYGYTF. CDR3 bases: TGTGCCTGGAGCAAAGGACAGGGGGGCTATGGCTACACCTTC.

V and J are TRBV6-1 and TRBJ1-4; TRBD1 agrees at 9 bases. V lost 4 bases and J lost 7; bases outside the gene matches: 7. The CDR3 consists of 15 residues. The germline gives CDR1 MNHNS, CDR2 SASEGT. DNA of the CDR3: TGTGCCAGCAGTGCAGGGACAGGGTCAAGTGAAAAACTGTTTTTT. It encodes CASSAGTGSSEKLFF.

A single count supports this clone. This chain's CDR3 is CASSLQGFGTIYF. CDR3 DNA: TGTGCCAGTAGTTTACAGGGTTTCGGCACCATATATTTT. The V gene is TRBV19, the J gene TRBJ1-3; maybe TRBD1 (6 bases). V lost 5 bases, J lost 9 bases, and 14 bases lay in between. This CDR3 comprises 13 residues. Germline-derived CDR1 and CDR2 are LNHDA and SQIVND (reference sequence). Full variable domain (rest looked up from reference TRBV19 and TRBJ1-3): DGGITQSPKYLFRKEGQNVTLSCEQNLNHDAMYWYRQDPGQGLRLIYYSQIVNDFQKGDIAEGYSVSREKKESFPLTVTSAQKNPTAFYLCASSLQGFGTIYFGEGSWLTVV.

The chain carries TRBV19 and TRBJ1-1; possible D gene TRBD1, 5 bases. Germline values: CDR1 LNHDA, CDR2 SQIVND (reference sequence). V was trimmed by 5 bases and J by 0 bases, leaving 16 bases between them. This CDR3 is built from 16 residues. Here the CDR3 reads CASSLPRGPMNTEAFF. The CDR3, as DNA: TGTGCCAGTAGTCTCCCACGGGGCCCTATGAACACTGAAGCTTTCTTT.

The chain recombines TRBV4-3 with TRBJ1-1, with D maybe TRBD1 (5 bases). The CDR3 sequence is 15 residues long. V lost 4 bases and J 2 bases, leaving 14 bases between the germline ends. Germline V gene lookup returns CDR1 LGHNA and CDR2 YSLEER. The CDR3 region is CASSRGTQDNTEAFF. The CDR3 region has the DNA TGCGCCAGCAGCCGGGGGACGCAGGACAACACTGAAGCTTTCTTT.

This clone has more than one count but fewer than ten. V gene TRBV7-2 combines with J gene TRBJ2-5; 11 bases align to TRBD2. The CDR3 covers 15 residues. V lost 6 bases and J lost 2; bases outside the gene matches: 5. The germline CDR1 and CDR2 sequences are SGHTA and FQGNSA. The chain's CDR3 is CASRRSGGGQETQYF. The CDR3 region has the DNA TGTGCCAGCAGACGTAGCGGGGGGGGTCAAGAGACCCAGTACTTC.

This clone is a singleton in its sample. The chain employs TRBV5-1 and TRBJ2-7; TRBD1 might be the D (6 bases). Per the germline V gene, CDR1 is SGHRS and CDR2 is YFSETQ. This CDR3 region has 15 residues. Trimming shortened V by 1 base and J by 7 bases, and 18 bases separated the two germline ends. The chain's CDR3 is CASSLTGSRPGEQYF. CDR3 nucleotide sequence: TGCGCCAGCAGCTTGACAGGGAGCCGGCCGGGAGAGCAGTACTTC. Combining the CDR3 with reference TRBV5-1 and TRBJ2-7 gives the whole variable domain KAGVTQTPRYLIKTRGQQVTLSCSPISGHRSVSWYQQTPGQGLQFLFEYFSETQRNKGNFPGRFSGRQFSNSRSEMNVSTLELGDSALYLCASSLTGSRPGEQYFGPGTRLTVT.

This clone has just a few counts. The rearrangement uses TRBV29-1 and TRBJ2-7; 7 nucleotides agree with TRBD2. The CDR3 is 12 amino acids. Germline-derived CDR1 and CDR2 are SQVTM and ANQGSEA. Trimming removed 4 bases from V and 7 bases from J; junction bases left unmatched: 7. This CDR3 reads CSVVSTGGEQYF. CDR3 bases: TGCAGCGTTGTCTCTACCGGGGGGGAGCAGTACTTC.